The source of this TCR beta chain is a study of cytomegalovirus exposure and HLA in healthy donors. Findings and caveats of the study: TCR beta chains associated with HLA were, in a later analysis, more clonally expanded than equally common others. CMV serostatus was the sole immune exposure data available.

Remarks on this clone: Its antigen is unknown.

Amplification used 60 Vbeta primers and 13 Jbeta primers. Per the study methods: Among the unique TCR beta chains that a later analysis counted, around 82 million in all, roughly 10 million were shared. Sequencing was performed with immunoSEQ multiplex PCR; in TCRdb, only in-frame clones are kept and a portion is missing. From that table come the V and J calls and clone size; the DNA was used to work out D and trimming. Of 100,000 to 150,000 clones in the sample, roughly four fifths were seen once. The CDR3 is 12 residues long. V dropped 6 bases and J dropped 1 base, with 7 bases sitting between them.

The rearrangement uses TRBV6-7 and TRBJ2-7, with D perhaps matching TRBD2 (5 bases). TRBV6-7 is recorded as an ORF, its role being uncertain. The sample taken for sequencing was PBMCs. The clonotype originates from a woman aged 45-65 years in good health and CMV-seropositive. CDR3: CASRTGSYEQYF. The CDR3 region has the DNA TGTGCCAGCAGGACGGGGTCCTACGAGCAGTACTTC.